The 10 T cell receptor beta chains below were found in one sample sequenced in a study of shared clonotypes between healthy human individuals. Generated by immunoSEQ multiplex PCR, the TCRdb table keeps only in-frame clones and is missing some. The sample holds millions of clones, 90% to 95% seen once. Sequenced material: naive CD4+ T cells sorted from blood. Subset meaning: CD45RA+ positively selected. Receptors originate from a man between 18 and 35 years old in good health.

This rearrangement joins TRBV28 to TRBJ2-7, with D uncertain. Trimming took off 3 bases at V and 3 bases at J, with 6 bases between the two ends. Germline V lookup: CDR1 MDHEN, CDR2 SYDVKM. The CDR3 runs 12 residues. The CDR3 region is CASSFRFYEQYF. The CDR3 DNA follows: TGTGCCAGCAGTTTCCGGTTCTACGAGCAGTACTTC. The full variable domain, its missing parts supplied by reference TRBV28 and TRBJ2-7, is DVKVTQSSRYLVKRTGEKVFLECVQDMDHENMFWYRQDPGLGLRLIYFSYDVKMKEKGDIPEGYSVSREKKERFSLILESASTNQTSMYLCASSFRFYEQYFGPGTRLTVT.

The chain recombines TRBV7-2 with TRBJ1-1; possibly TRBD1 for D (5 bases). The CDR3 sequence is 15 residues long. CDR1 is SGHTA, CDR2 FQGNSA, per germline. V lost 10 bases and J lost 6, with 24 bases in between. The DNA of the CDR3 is TGTGCCACTCTGAAGTCCTCCGGCAGGGACGCTGAAGCTTTCTTT. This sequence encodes CATLKSSGRDAEAFF.

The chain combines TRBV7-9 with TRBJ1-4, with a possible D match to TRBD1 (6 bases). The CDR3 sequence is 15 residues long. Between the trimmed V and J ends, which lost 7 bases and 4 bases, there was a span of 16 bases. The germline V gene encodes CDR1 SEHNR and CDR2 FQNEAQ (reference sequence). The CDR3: CASTNRVGVNEKLFF. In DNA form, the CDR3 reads TGTGCCAGCACCAACAGGGTAGGGGTTAATGAAAAACTGTTTTTT.

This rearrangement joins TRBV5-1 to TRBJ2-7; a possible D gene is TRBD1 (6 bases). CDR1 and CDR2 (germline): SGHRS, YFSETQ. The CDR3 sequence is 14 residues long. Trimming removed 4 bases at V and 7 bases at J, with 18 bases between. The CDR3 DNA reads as TGCGCCAGCAGCCCCTGGGACATTTCTAATGAGCAGTACTTC. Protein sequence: CASSPWDISNEQYF.

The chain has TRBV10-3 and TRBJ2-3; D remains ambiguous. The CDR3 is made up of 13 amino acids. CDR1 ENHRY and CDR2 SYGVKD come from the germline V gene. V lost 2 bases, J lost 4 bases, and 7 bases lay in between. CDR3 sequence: CAISERDPDTQYF. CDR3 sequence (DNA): TGTGCCATCAGTGAGAGGGATCCAGATACGCAGTATTTT.

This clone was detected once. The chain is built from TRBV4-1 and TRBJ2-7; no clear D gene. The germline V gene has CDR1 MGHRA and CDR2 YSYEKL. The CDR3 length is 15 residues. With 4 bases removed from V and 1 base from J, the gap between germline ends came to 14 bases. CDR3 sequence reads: CASSRPLGRSYEQYF. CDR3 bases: TGCGCCAGCAGCCGACCGTTAGGAAGATCCTACGAGCAGTACTTC.

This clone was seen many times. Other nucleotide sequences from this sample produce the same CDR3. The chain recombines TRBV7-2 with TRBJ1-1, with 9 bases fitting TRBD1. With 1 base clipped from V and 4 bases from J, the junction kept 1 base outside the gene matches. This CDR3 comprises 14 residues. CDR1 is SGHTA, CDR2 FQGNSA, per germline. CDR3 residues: CASSLGTGATEAFF. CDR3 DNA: TGTGCCAGCAGCTTAGGGACAGGGGCCACTGAAGCTTTCTTT.

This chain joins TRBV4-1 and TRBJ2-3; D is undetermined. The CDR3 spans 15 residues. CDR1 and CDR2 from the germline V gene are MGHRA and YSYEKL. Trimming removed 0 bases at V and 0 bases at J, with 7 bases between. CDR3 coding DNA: TGCGCCAGCAGCCAAGATCCGGGCAGCACAGATACGCAGTATTTT. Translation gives CASSQDPGSTDTQYF.

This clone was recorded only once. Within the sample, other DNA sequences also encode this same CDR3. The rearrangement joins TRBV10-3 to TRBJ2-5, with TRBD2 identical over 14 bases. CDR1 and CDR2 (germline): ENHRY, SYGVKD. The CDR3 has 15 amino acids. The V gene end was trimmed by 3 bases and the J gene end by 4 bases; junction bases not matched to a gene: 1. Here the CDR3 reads CAISDGLAGGETQYF. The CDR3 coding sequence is TGTGCCATCAGTGACGGACTAGCGGGAGGAGAGACCCAGTACTTC.

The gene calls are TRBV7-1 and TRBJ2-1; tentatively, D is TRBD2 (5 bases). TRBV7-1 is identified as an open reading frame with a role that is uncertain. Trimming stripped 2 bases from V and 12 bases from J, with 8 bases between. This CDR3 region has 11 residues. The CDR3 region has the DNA TGTGCCAGCAGCTCACGGGGTTCGCAGTTCTTC. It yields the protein CASSSRGSQFF.